A single sample gave rise to the 21 T cell receptor beta chains below, sequenced in a study of blood T cell repertoires in COVID-19. The protocol was immunoSEQ multiplex PCR, while the TCRdb copy is restricted to in-frame clones and leaves out a portion. The sample contains approximately 130,000 clones, about four fifths of which appear only once. The sample comprised peripheral blood. The receptors derive from a man at least 80 years old with acute or convalescent COVID-19.

This clone has at least ten counts. The rearrangement links TRBV6-5 to TRBJ2-2; a possible D gene is TRBD1 (5 bases). Germline V gene data show CDR1 as MNHEY and CDR2 as SVGAGI. The V end lost 10 bases, the J end lost 1 base, and 10 bases lay between the germline ends. CDR3 size: 13 residues. The CDR3: CATQGGNTGELFF. As DNA, the CDR3 is TGTGCCACCCAGGGTGGGAACACCGGGGAGCTGTTTTTT.

CDR3 sequence: CASSLDRANYGYTF. In DNA, the CDR3 is TGTGCCAGCAGCCTGGACAGGGCTAACTATGGCTACACCTTC. The chain carries TRBV5-5 and TRBJ1-2; 8 nucleotides line up with TRBD1. V shed 4 bases, J shed 0 bases, and the junction held 2 bases outside the gene matches. This CDR3 has 14 residues. CDR1 and CDR2 from the germline V gene are SGHKS and YYEKEE (reference sequence).

The gene calls are TRBV27 and TRBJ2-1; TRBD1 is a possible D gene (5 bases). The ends were cut back, 5 bases at V and 14 bases at J, with 16 bases in the middle. The CDR3 is 12 residues long. From germline, CDR1 is MNHEY and CDR2 SMNVEV (reference sequence). This chain's CDR3 is CASSALRAREFF. The CDR3 DNA follows: TGTGCCAGCAGTGCCCTCCGGGCCAGGGAGTTCTTC.

A few counts support this clone. This rearrangement joins TRBV28 to TRBJ2-7; tentatively, D is TRBD1 (6 bases). V lost 7 bases to trimming and J lost 4 bases, with 20 bases between them. The length of the CDR3 is 15 residues. In germline, CDR1 is MDHEN, CDR2 SYDVKM. The CDR3 here is CASTLGQPGLYEQYF. The CDR3 nucleotides read TGTGCCAGCACCCTAGGACAGCCAGGTCTGTACGAGCAGTACTTC.

The gene calls are TRBV18 and TRBJ1-4; the match to TRBD1 covers 7 bases. V was clipped by 3 bases and J by 8 bases; unmatched bases: 6. CDR3 size: 14 residues. CDR1 KGHSH and CDR2 LQKENI come from the germline V gene. Here the CDR3 DNA reads TGTGCCAGCTCACCTTTCGACAGGGACGAAAAACTGTTTTTT. This gives the protein CASSPFDRDEKLFF.

The CDR3 DNA is TGTGCCAGCAGCTTCACAGGGGGCAGCTCTGGCTACACCTTC. It yields the protein CASSFTGGSSGYTF. V and J are TRBV6-2 or TRBV6-3 and TRBJ1-2; 9 positions agree with TRBD1. V was pared by 6 bases and J by 7 bases, with 9 bases of the junction left unmatched. Germline loops: CDR1 MNHEY, CDR2 SVGEGT. The CDR3 is 14 amino acids.

The chain has TRBV2 and TRBJ2-5; 7 bases match TRBD2. Trimming cost V 3 bases and J 1 base; bases outside gene matches: 8. Germline-derived CDR1 and CDR2 are SNHLY and FYNNEI. This CDR3 is built from 16 residues. In DNA, the CDR3 is TGTGCCAGCAGTGAGGCTAGCGGCGCCTCCCAAGAGACCCAGTACTTC. This codes for CASSEASGASQETQYF. The variable domain in full, completed from reference TRBV2 and TRBJ2-5, reads EPEVTQTPSHQVTQMGQEVILRCVPISNHLYFYWYRQILGQKVEFLVSFYNNEISEKSEIFDDQFSVERPDGSNFTLKIRSTKLEDSAMYFCASSEASGASQETQYFGPGTRLLVL.

The chain has TRBV29-1 and TRBJ1-1; D perhaps matches TRBD1 (5 bases). The germline CDR1 and CDR2 sequences are SQVTM and ANQGSEA. This CDR3 region has 14 residues. Trimming left V 5 bases short and J 4 bases short, with 17 bases between. In DNA form, the CDR3 reads TGCAGCGTTACTCTAGACAGTATGGGCACTGAAGCTTTCTTT. It translates to CSVTLDSMGTEAFF.

The V call is TRBV6-1, the J call TRBJ2-7, with D possibly being TRBD1 (6 bases). Trimming stripped 3 bases from V and 2 bases from J, with 14 bases between. Germline V CDR1 and CDR2: MNHNS, SASEGT. The CDR3 extends over 15 amino acids. The CDR3 here is CASSDQGRRTYEQYF. The CDR3 DNA reads as TGTGCCAGCAGTGACCAGGGGCGACGAACCTACGAGCAGTACTTC.

The chain joins TRBV5-6 to TRBJ2-7; D is unresolved. The CDR3 spans 14 residues. Germline V gives CDR1 SGHDT, CDR2 YYEEEE. V was pared by 0 bases and J by 1 base, with 8 bases between. CDR3 nucleotides: TGTGCCAGCAGCTTGGATGCCAGTTCCTACGAGCAGTACTTC. It encodes CASSLDASSYEQYF.

The rearrangement links TRBV29-1 to TRBJ1-1, with D unresolved. Per the germline V gene, CDR1 is SQVTM and CDR2 is ANQGSEA. This CDR3 is built from 13 residues. V lost 4 bases to trimming and J lost 0 bases, with 9 bases between them. In nucleotides, the CDR3 is TGCAGCGTTGCGACACCAGTGAACACTGAAGCTTTCTTT. It encodes CSVATPVNTEAFF.

This chain links TRBV30 with TRBJ1-1, with D possibly TRBD1 on 5 matching bases. This CDR3 has 14 residues. CDR1 GTSNPN and CDR2 SVGIG come from the germline V gene (reference sequence). Deletions cut 3 bases from V and 0 bases from J, with 11 bases between. The CDR3 DNA follows: TGTGCCTGGAGCAAACGACAGATGAACACTGAAGCTTTCTTT. Encoded protein: CAWSKRQMNTEAFF.

The rearrangement links TRBV12-3 or TRBV12-4 to TRBJ1-2; D not resolved. The CDR3 sequence is 12 residues long. Between the trimmed V and J ends, which lost 11 bases and 8 bases, there was a span of 18 bases. The CDR3 loop is CAGNSDSQGYTF. In nucleotides, the CDR3 is TGTGCCGGCAACTCGGACTCCCAGGGCTACACCTTC.

The chain couples TRBV28 to TRBJ1-6; tentative D call: TRBD1 (5 bases). This CDR3 has 15 residues. Germline CDR1 reads MDHEN; CDR2 reads SYDVKM. Trimming cost V 3 bases and J 3 bases, with 9 bases left between them. The CDR3 nucleotides read TGTGCCAGCAGTTTGGGGCAGGGCTATAATTCACCCCTCCACTTT. This encodes CASSLGQGYNSPLHF.

The chain recombines TRBV19 with TRBJ2-2; 7 positions match TRBD1. The length of the CDR3 is 15 residues. CDR1 and CDR2 (germline): LNHDA, SQIVND (reference sequence). J lost 6 bases, V lost 7 bases, and 11 bases had no gene match. The CDR3 nucleotides read TGTGCCAGTACCCCGACAGGGATTTCGGCCGGGGAGCTGTTTTTT. It yields the protein CASTPTGISAGELFF. The variable domain in full, with the rest retrieved from reference TRBV19 and TRBJ2-2, is DGGITQSPKYLFRKEGQNVTLSCEQNLNHDAMYWYRQDPGQGLRLIYYSQIVNDFQKGDIAEGYSVSREKKESFPLTVTSAQKNPTAFYLCASTPTGISAGELFFGEGSRLTVL.

The chain uses TRBV7-3 and TRBJ2-1; tentative D call: TRBD2 (7 bases). CDR1 is SGHTA, CDR2 FQGTGA, per germline. Trimming stripped 6 bases from V and 6 bases from J, with 12 bases between. The CDR3 length is 13 residues. CDR3 residues: CASSAGAFNEQFF. CDR3 sequence (DNA): TGTGCCAGCAGTGCGGGGGCGTTCAATGAGCAGTTCTTC. Full variable domain (remainder filled in from reference TRBV7-3 and TRBJ2-1): GAGVSQTPSNKVTEKGKYVELRCDPISGHTALYWYRQSLGQGPEFLIYFQGTGAADDSGLPNDRFFAVRPEGSVSTLKIQRTERGDSAVYLCASSAGAFNEQFFGPGTRLTVL.

The chain uses TRBV11-1 and TRBJ2-5, with 8 bases fitting TRBD1. Germline V gene sequence: CDR1 SGHAT, CDR2 FQDESV (reference sequence). This CDR3 is 16 amino acids long. V lost 6 bases, J lost 5 bases, and 14 bases stayed unmatched. The CDR3 loop reads CASSPWTGMGLETQYF. The DNA for the CDR3 is TGTGCCAGCAGTCCCTGGACAGGGATGGGTTTGGAGACCCAGTACTTC.

The chain couples TRBV6-5 to TRBJ1-2, with D unresolved. In germline, CDR1 is MNHEY, CDR2 SVGAGI. The length of the CDR3 is 16 residues. Trimming removed 4 bases at V and 5 bases at J, with 20 bases between. The CDR3: CASSSSGGLSRYGYTF. DNA for the CDR3: TGTGCCAGCAGTTCATCTGGTGGCCTCTCTAGATATGGCTACACCTTC.

Only a few counts were recorded for this clone. The rearrangement joins TRBV6-5 to TRBJ1-4; 8 nucleotides agree with TRBD1. Trimming took 6 bases from V and 8 from J; bases not matched to a gene: 8. Germline loops: CDR1 MNHEY, CDR2 SVGAGI. The CDR3 contains 14 residues. DNA of the CDR3: TGTGCCAGCAGGACAGGGACAGGAGGGGAAAAACTGTTTTTT. It codes for CASRTGTGGEKLFF.

The chain carries TRBV6-1 and TRBJ1-1; D gene uncertain. V lost 2 bases and J 1 base, leaving 5 bases between the germline ends. The CDR3 spans 13 residues. From germline, CDR1 is MNHNS and CDR2 SASEGT. CDR3 in amino acids: CASSEHGNTEAFF. The CDR3 bases are TGTGCCAGCAGTGAACACGGGAACACTGAAGCTTTCTTT.

The rearrangement links TRBV12-3 or TRBV12-4 to TRBJ1-1; D gene ambiguous. This CDR3 has 13 residues. V shed 5 bases and J shed 1 base, with 8 bases lying between them. Here the CDR3 DNA reads TGTGCCAGCAGTCCGACACCGAACACTGAAGCTTTCTTT. Its translation: CASSPTPNTEAFF.